What follows describes a single T cell receptor (beta chain). Its antigen is unidentified. This sample is part of a study of regulatory T cells in long-lasting Graves disease. Overall study: Antithyroid drug use was under 3 months in newly diagnosed Graves' patients.

Per germline, CDR1 MGHRA and CDR2 YSYEKL. The V segment lost 1 base and the J segment 5 bases; nucleotides outside the gene matches: 12. The CDR3 loop spans 17 amino acids. Arm-PCR with iRepertoire HTBI primers amplified the CDR3 regions for these TCR beta libraries. From the multiplex PCR reads, TCRdb called clonotypes with MiXCR, one entry per CDR3 protein. The data show 350,000 to 550,000 distinct CDR3 sequences, approximately 14% seen once. General study points: A limited number of samples was an acknowledged limitation.

The time point is: newly diagnosed GD, antithyroid drugs for less than 3 months. The authors made the TCR library using RNA they extracted from PBMCs. The data were also submitted as part of a second study, on T cells in Graves' hyperthyroidism and ophthalmopathy. As that report states: With a duration under 2 months, the hyperthyroidism was newly diagnosed in patients aged 18 to 65. Researchers ran a first-round RT-PCR on the TCR CDR3 using the HTBI primer set.

Sequences were derived from peripheral blood mononuclear cells (PBMCs), sampled at new diagnosis, from a patient treated with antithyroid drugs. The sequence was collected from a woman aged 50 to 65 with Graves disease. This chain links TRBV4-1 with TRBJ1-1, with TRBD1 matching 8 bases. This CDR3 reads CASSQAPRDRWVTEAFF. The CDR3 nucleotides read TGCGCCAGCAGCCAAGCACCGCGGGACAGGTGGGTTACTGAAGCTTTCTTT.